This is a list of T cell receptor beta chains from one sample in a study of blood T cell repertoires in COVID-19. TCRdb's table, derived via immunoSEQ multiplex PCR, lists solely in-frame clones and lacks some. The sample lists about 58,000 clones; just under 90% were seen once. Source material: peripheral blood. The receptors originated from a man in his sixties with acute or convalescent COVID-19. The CDR3 runs from the conserved cysteine through the conserved F or W. D genes are given only for firm matches. Clone size, where shown, is once, few, many, or a class for clones that have expanded.

d_gene: NA; j_gene: TRBJ1-1; abundance: NA; v_gene: TRBV6-2/TRBV6-3; CDR3nt: TGTGCCAGCAGTTCACTCGGATCTTCTCGGGTGCTGTACACTGAAGCTTTCTTT; CDR3aa: CASSSLGSSRVLYTEAFF
d_gene: TRBD2; j_gene: TRBJ2-7; abundance: NA; v_gene: TRBV5-1; CDR3nt: TGCGCCAGCAGCTTGGTCCTAGCGGAAAACTACGAGCAGTACTTC; CDR3aa: CASSLVLAENYEQYF
d_gene: NA; j_gene: TRBJ2-5; abundance: NA; v_gene: TRBV7-7; CDR3nt: TGTGCTAGCAGCTTAATACAGGGGGGGTACCACACCGGGACACCAGGTGGAGAGACCCAGTACTTC; CDR3aa: CASSLIQGGYHTGTPGGETQYF
d_gene: TRBD1; j_gene: TRBJ2-2; abundance: NA; v_gene: TRBV7-7; CDR3nt: TGTGCTAGCAGCTTAGGAAGAGGACAGGGAACCGGGGAGCTGTTTTTT; CDR3aa: CASSLGRGQGTGELFF
d_gene: TRBD1; j_gene: TRBJ1-5; abundance: NA; v_gene: TRBV9; CDR3nt: TGTGCCAGCAGCGTAACCCTGGACAGGGACTACCATAAAGTTGGTCAGCCCCAGCATTTT; CDR3aa: CASSVTLDRDYHKVGQPQHF
d_gene: NA; j_gene: TRBJ1-5; abundance: NA; v_gene: TRBV29-1; CDR3nt: TGCGCCTGGGGGGACGGAAATCAGCCCCAGCATTTT; CDR3aa: CAWGDGNQPQHF
d_gene: NA; j_gene: TRBJ2-1; abundance: NA; v_gene: TRBV9; CDR3nt: TGTGCCAGCAGCGTAGCTCTCGGGAGCACGAGCTCCTACAATGAGCAGTTCTTC; CDR3aa: CASSVALGSTSSYNEQFF
d_gene: NA; j_gene: TRBJ1-2; abundance: few; v_gene: TRBV6-4; CDR3nt: TGTGCCAGCAGTGAAGTTGGGGCTCTGTTCGCTGGCTACACCTTC; CDR3aa: CASSEVGALFAGYTF
d_gene: NA; j_gene: TRBJ2-1; abundance: NA; v_gene: TRBV5-1; CDR3nt: TGCGCCAGCAGCTTGGCGACTAGCAATGAGCAGTTCTTC; CDR3aa: CASSLATSNEQFF
d_gene: NA; j_gene: TRBJ1-5; abundance: NA; v_gene: TRBV6-2/TRBV6-3; CDR3nt: TGTGCCAGCAGCCCGGAGGCCGCTAGCAATCAGCCCCAGCATTTT; CDR3aa: CASSPEAASNQPQHF
d_gene: NA; j_gene: TRBJ2-1; abundance: NA; v_gene: TRBV24-1; CDR3nt: TGTGCCACCAGTGATTTGAGGCGGAATGAGCAGTTCTTC; CDR3aa: CATSDLRRNEQFF
d_gene: NA; j_gene: TRBJ2-5; abundance: NA; v_gene: TRBV19; CDR3nt: TGTGCCAGTAGTGGCCCTAGGGGGACCCAGTACTTC; CDR3aa: CASSGPRGTQYF
d_gene: NA; j_gene: TRBJ2-3; abundance: NA; v_gene: TRBV19; CDR3nt: TGTGCCAGTAGTATAAAGGGTCCAGCGGGCACAGATACGCAGTATTTT; CDR3aa: CASSIKGPAGTDTQYF
d_gene: NA; j_gene: TRBJ2-3; abundance: NA; v_gene: TRBV5-1; CDR3nt: TGCGCCAGCAGCTTGGATGGGGGGTTAAGCACAGATACGCAGTATTTT; CDR3aa: CASSLDGGLSTDTQYF
d_gene: TRBD1; j_gene: TRBJ2-3; abundance: NA; v_gene: TRBV5-1; CDR3nt: TGCGCCAGCAGCTTAGCGCAGGGGGCAACAGATACGCAGTATTTT; CDR3aa: CASSLAQGATDTQYF
d_gene: TRBD1; j_gene: TRBJ1-2; abundance: NA; v_gene: TRBV7-8; CDR3nt: TGTGCCAGCAGCTCCCGACAGGGACAAGCTAACTATGGCTACACCTTC; CDR3aa: CASSSRQGQANYGYTF
d_gene: TRBD2; j_gene: TRBJ2-2; abundance: NA; v_gene: TRBV28; CDR3nt: TGTGCCAGCAGCCTAGGGAGGGGCTGGGGCGGGGAGCTGTTTTTT; CDR3aa: CASSLGRGWGGELFF
d_gene: NA; j_gene: TRBJ1-3; abundance: NA; v_gene: TRBV7-2; CDR3nt: TGTGCCTCCCGGGGAGGGGATTTTGGAAACACCATATATTTT; CDR3aa: CASRGGDFGNTIYF
d_gene: NA; j_gene: TRBJ2-5; abundance: NA; v_gene: TRBV12-5; CDR3nt: TGTGCTAGTGGTCCCCCGGGGGTGGGCCAAGAGACCCAGTACTTC; CDR3aa: CASGPPGVGQETQYF
d_gene: NA; j_gene: TRBJ2-1; abundance: NA; v_gene: TRBV11-3; CDR3nt: TGTGCCAGCAGTGGAGGGAGCACCCTTGGAGGTCTCTACAATGAGCAGTTCTTC; CDR3aa: CASSGGSTLGGLYNEQFF
d_gene: NA; j_gene: TRBJ1-2; abundance: NA; v_gene: TRBV19; CDR3nt: TGTGCCAGTAGTCGATTCGTGGGGGGGACGGACTATGGCTACACCTTC; CDR3aa: CASSRFVGGTDYGYTF
d_gene: TRBD2; j_gene: TRBJ2-1; abundance: NA; v_gene: TRBV14; CDR3nt: TGTGCCAGCAGCCCGAGACTAGCGGCACACAATGAGCAGTTCTTC; CDR3aa: CASSPRLAAHNEQFF
d_gene: NA; j_gene: TRBJ2-3; abundance: NA; v_gene: TRBV7-3; CDR3nt: TGTGCCAGCAGCCCGCACCCCCCTGCAGGGGGCACAGATACGCAGTATTTT; CDR3aa: CASSPHPPAGGTDTQYF
d_gene: TRBD1; j_gene: TRBJ1-2; abundance: once; v_gene: TRBV7-3; CDR3nt: TGTGCCAGCAGCCGCGGACAGGGTTATGGCTACACCTTC; CDR3aa: CASSRGQGYGYTF
d_gene: TRBD2; j_gene: TRBJ2-5; abundance: NA; v_gene: TRBV7-9; CDR3nt: TGTGCCAGCAGCCCGGGACTAGCGGGACAAGCACAAGAGACCCAGTACTTC; CDR3aa: CASSPGLAGQAQETQYF
d_gene: NA; j_gene: TRBJ1-2; abundance: NA; v_gene: TRBV7-9; CDR3nt: TGTGCCAGCAGCCGACGGACAGTTGGGATAAACTATGGCTACACCTTC; CDR3aa: CASSRRTVGINYGYTF
d_gene: NA; j_gene: TRBJ1-2; abundance: NA; v_gene: TRBV7-8; CDR3nt: TGTGCCAGCAGCTGGCAACCCGAGGATGGCTACACCTTC; CDR3aa: CASSWQPEDGYTF
d_gene: TRBD1; j_gene: TRBJ1-1; abundance: NA; v_gene: TRBV5-1; CDR3nt: TGCGCCAGCAGCGCGTCAGGGGGTAATGTTGAAGCTTTCTTT; CDR3aa: CASSASGGNVEAFF
d_gene: NA; j_gene: TRBJ2-6; abundance: NA; v_gene: TRBV7-8; CDR3nt: TGTGCCAGCCCCCCCCAAGGGGGGGTCCTTTTCTCTGGGGCCAACGTCCTGACTTTC; CDR3aa: CASPPQGGVLFSGANVLTF
d_gene: TRBD1; j_gene: TRBJ2-7; abundance: once; v_gene: TRBV6-1; CDR3nt: TGTGCCAGCAGTGAACAAGGGGGCCACGGATACTACGAGCAGTACTTC; CDR3aa: CASSEQGGHGYYEQYF
d_gene: TRBD2; j_gene: TRBJ2-3; abundance: NA; v_gene: TRBV6-6; CDR3nt: TGTGCCAGCAGTCGAAGCGGGGTGGAGAGTCTGCCTAGCACAGATACGCAGTATTTT; CDR3aa: CASSRSGVESLPSTDTQYF
d_gene: NA; j_gene: TRBJ2-3; abundance: NA; v_gene: TRBV19; CDR3nt: TGTGCCAGTAGTATTACGCGGACTAGCACAGATACGCAGTATTTT; CDR3aa: CASSITRTSTDTQYF
d_gene: NA; j_gene: TRBJ1-1; abundance: NA; v_gene: TRBV12-3/TRBV12-4; CDR3nt: TGTGCCAGCAGCGGACAGTCGAACACTGAAGCTTTCTTT; CDR3aa: CASSGQSNTEAFF
d_gene: TRBD1; j_gene: TRBJ2-7; abundance: few; v_gene: TRBV9; CDR3nt: TGTGCCAGCAGCGTAGGCAGACAGGGGTACGAGCAGTACTTC; CDR3aa: CASSVGRQGYEQYF
d_gene: NA; j_gene: TRBJ2-7; abundance: NA; v_gene: TRBV6-2/TRBV6-3; CDR3nt: TGTGCCAGCAGTCAGTCATACGAGCAGTACTTC; CDR3aa: CASSQSYEQYF
d_gene: NA; j_gene: TRBJ1-2; abundance: NA; v_gene: TRBV29-1; CDR3nt: TGCAGCGTTGTGGGAGTTAACTATGGCTACACCTTC; CDR3aa: CSVVGVNYGYTF
d_gene: TRBD2; j_gene: TRBJ2-1; abundance: NA; v_gene: TRBV14; CDR3nt: TGTGCCAGCAGCCGGAAGACTAGCGGGGTTAATGAGCAGTTCTTC; CDR3aa: CASSRKTSGVNEQFF
d_gene: NA; j_gene: TRBJ1-4; abundance: NA; v_gene: TRBV9; CDR3nt: TGTGCCAGCAGCTCTTCCCCCGACCCGGGTTTTGAAAAACTGTTTTTT; CDR3aa: CASSSSPDPGFEKLFF
d_gene: NA; j_gene: TRBJ2-3; abundance: NA; v_gene: TRBV25-1; CDR3nt: TGTGCCAGCAGTACCGGGCTAGCATTAAGCACAGATACGCAGTATTTT; CDR3aa: CASSTGLALSTDTQYF
d_gene: TRBD1; j_gene: TRBJ2-7; abundance: NA; v_gene: TRBV9; CDR3nt: TGTGCCAGCAGCGTGGGACAGAGAACCTACGAGCAGTACTTC; CDR3aa: CASSVGQRTYEQYF
d_gene: TRBD1; j_gene: TRBJ2-3; abundance: NA; v_gene: TRBV5-5; CDR3nt: TGTGCCAGCAGCCCGAGGGACAGGGGCCGGTATACGCAGTATTTT; CDR3aa: CASSPRDRGRYTQYF
d_gene: TRBD2; j_gene: TRBJ2-7; abundance: NA; v_gene: TRBV4-2; CDR3nt: TGTGCCAGCAGCCAAGAAAGGACTAGCAACTACGAGCAGTACTTC; CDR3aa: CASSQERTSNYEQYF
d_gene: NA; j_gene: TRBJ2-2; abundance: NA; v_gene: TRBV6-2/TRBV6-3; CDR3nt: TGTGCCAGCAGTTACGGGGCAGGGTTGACCGGGGAGCTGTTTTTT; CDR3aa: CASSYGAGLTGELFF
d_gene: TRBD2; j_gene: TRBJ2-7; abundance: NA; v_gene: TRBV28; CDR3nt: TGTGCCAGCACCGAATTAGCGGGAGTGTCCTACGAGCAGTACTTC; CDR3aa: CASTELAGVSYEQYF
d_gene: NA; j_gene: TRBJ2-5; abundance: few; v_gene: TRBV2; CDR3nt: TGTGCCAGCAGACAGGGTAGTCAAGAGACCCAGTACTTC; CDR3aa: CASRQGSQETQYF
d_gene: NA; j_gene: TRBJ1-1; abundance: NA; v_gene: TRBV19; CDR3nt: TGTGCCAGTAGTATACCCAAGACAGGCCGGAACACTGAAGCTTTCTTT; CDR3aa: CASSIPKTGRNTEAFF
d_gene: NA; j_gene: TRBJ1-2; abundance: few; v_gene: TRBV19; CDR3nt: TGTGCCAGTACCAGAATTCAGGGAAACTATGGCTACACCTTC; CDR3aa: CASTRIQGNYGYTF
d_gene: TRBD2; j_gene: TRBJ2-3; abundance: NA; v_gene: TRBV9; CDR3nt: TGTGCCAGCAGCGTAGGAGGGACTAGCGGCACAGATACGCAGTATTTT; CDR3aa: CASSVGGTSGTDTQYF
d_gene: TRBD1; j_gene: TRBJ1-4; abundance: NA; v_gene: TRBV2; CDR3nt: TGTGCCAGCAGCCCGACAGGGTCGGATGAAAAACTGTTTTTT; CDR3aa: CASSPTGSDEKLFF
d_gene: TRBD1; j_gene: TRBJ2-7; abundance: NA; v_gene: TRBV2; CDR3nt: TGTGCCAGCAGTGTCGACAGGGGGCGCGACGAGCAGTACTTC; CDR3aa: CASSVDRGRDEQYF
d_gene: TRBD1; j_gene: TRBJ1-2; abundance: NA; v_gene: TRBV6-5; CDR3nt: TGTGCCAGCAGCAGGGGGCAGGAGATTGGCTACACCTTC; CDR3aa: CASSRGQEIGYTF